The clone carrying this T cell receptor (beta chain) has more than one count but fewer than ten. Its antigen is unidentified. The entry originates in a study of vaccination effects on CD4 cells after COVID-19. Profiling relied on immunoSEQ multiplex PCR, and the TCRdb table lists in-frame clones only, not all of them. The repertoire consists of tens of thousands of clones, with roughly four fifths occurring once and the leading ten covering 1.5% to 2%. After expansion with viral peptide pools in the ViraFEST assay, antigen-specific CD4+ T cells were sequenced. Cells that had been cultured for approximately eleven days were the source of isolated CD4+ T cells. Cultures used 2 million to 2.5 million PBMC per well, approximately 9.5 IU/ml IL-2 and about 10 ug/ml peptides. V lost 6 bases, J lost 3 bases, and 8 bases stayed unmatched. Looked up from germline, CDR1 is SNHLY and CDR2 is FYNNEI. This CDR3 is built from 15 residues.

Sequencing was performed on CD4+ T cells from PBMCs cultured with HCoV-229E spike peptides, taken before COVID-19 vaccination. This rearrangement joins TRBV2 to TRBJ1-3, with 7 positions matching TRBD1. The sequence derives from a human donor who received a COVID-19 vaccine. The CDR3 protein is CASRNRDRDGNTIYF. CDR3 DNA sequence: TGTGCCAGCAGGAACCGTGACAGGGATGGAAACACCATATATTTT.